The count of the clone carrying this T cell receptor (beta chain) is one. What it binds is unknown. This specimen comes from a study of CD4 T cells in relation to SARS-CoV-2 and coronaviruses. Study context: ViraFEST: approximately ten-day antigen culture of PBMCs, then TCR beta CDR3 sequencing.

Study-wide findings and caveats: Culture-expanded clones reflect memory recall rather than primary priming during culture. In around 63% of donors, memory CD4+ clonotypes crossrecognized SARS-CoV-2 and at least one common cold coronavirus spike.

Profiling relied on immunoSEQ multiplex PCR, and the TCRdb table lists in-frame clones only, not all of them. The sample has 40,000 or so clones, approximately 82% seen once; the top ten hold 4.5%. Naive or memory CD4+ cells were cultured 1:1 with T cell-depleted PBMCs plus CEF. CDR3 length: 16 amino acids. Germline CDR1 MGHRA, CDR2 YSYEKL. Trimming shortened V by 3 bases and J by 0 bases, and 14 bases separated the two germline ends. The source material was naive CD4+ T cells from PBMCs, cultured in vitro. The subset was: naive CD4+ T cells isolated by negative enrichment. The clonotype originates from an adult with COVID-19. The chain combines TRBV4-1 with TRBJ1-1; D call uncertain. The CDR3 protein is CASSQHTRVMNTEAFF. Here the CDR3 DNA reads TGCGCCAGCAGCCAGCACACCCGAGTCATGAACACTGAAGCTTTCTTT.